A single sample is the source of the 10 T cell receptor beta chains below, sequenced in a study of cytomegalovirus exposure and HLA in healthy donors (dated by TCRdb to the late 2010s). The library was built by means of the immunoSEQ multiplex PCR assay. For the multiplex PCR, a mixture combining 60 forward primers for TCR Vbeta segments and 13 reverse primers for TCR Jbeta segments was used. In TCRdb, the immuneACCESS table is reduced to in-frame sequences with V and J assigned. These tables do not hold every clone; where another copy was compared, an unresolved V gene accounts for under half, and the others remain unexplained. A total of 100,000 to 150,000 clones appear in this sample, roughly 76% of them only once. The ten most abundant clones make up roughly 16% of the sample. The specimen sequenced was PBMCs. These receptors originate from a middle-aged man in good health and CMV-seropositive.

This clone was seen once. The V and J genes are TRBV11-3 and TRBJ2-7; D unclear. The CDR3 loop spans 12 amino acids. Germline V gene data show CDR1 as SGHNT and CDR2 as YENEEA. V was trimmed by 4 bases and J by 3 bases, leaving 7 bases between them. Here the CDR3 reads CASSSPIYEQYF. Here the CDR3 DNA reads TGTGCCAGCAGCTCACCTATCTACGAGCAGTACTTC.

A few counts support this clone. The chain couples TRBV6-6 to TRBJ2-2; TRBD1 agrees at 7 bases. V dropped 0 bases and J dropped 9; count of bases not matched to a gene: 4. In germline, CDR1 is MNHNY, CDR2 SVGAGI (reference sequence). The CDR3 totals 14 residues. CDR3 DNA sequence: TGTGCCAGCAGTTACTCCACAGGGGCAAGGGAGCTGTTTTTT. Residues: CASSYSTGARELFF.

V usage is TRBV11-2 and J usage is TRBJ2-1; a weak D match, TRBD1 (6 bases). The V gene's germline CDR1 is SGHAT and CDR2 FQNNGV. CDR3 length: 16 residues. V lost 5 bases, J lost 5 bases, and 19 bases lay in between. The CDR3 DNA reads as TGTGCCAGCAGCACGACAGGATTCCTTGGGAACAATGAGCAGTTCTTC. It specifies CASSTTGFLGNNEQFF.

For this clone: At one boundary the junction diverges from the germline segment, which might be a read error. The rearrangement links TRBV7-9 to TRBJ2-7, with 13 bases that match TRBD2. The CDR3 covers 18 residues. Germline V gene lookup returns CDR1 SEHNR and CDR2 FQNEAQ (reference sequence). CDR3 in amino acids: CSSSSIRTSGGGIDEQYF. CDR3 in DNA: TGTTCCAGCAGCTCCATTCGGACTAGCGGGGGCGGGATCGACGAGCAGTACTTC.

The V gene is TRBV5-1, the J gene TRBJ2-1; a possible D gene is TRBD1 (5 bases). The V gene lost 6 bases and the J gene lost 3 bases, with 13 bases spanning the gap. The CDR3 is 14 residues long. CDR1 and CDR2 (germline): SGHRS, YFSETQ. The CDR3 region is CASKEQVNYNEQFF. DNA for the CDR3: TGCGCCAGCAAAGAACAGGTCAACTACAATGAGCAGTTCTTC.

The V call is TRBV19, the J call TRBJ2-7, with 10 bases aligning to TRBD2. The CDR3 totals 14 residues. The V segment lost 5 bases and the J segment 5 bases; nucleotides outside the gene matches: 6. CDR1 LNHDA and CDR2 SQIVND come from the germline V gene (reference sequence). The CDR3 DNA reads TGTGCCAGTAGTCGGGCTAGCGGGAGAAACGAGCAGTACTTC. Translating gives CASSRASGRNEQYF.

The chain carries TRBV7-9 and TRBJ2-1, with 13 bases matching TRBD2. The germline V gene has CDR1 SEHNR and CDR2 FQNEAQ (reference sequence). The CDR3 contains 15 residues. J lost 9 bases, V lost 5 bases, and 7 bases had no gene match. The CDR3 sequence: CASSPRTSGSGEQFF. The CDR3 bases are TGTGCCAGCAGCCCGCGGACTAGCGGGAGCGGTGAGCAGTTCTTC. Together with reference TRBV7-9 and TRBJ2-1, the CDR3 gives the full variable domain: DTGVSQNPRHKITKRGQNVTFRCDPISEHNRLYWYRQTLGQGPEFLTYFQNEAQLEKSRLLSDRFSAERPKGSFSTLEIQRTEQGDSAMYLCASSPRTSGSGEQFFGPGTRLTVL.

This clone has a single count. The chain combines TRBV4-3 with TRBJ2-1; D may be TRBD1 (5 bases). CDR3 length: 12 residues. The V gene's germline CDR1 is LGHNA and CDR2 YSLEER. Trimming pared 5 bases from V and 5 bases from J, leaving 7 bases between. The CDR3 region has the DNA TGCGCCAGCAGCTCAGGGCACAATGAGCAGTTCTTC. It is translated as CASSSGHNEQFF.

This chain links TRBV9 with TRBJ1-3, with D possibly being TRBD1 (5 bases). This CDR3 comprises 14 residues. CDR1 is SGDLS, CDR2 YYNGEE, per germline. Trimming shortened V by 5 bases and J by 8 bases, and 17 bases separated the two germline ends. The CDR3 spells CASRAGLGTDTIYF. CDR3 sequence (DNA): TGTGCCAGCAGGGCGGGACTGGGCACGGACACCATATATTTT.

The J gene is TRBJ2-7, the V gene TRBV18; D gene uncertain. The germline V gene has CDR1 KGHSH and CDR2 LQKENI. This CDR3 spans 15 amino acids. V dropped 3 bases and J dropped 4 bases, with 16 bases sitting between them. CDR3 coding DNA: TGTGCCAGCTCACCTTTTGAGGCCAGATCGTACGAGCAGTACTTC. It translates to CASSPFEARSYEQYF.